This T cell receptor beta chain came from a study of radiotherapy plus CTLA-4 blockade in lung cancer. Whole-study context: Overall, 15% to 20% of patients showed an objective response, while over 25% attained disease control.

Using immunoSEQ multiplex PCR, the repertoire was profiled, and TCRdb retains in-frame clones only, with some absent. In the table there are 45,000 to 55,000 clones, 65% to 80% of which are singletons. V was clipped by 4 bases and J by 8 bases; unmatched bases: 13. Germline-derived CDR1 and CDR2 are KGHSH and LQKENI. This CDR3 is built from 15 residues. Whole-study findings and limits: Tumor-derived TCR clones expanded in blood after radiotherapy plus ipilimumab. Increased serum interferon-beta after radiation also reportedly predicted response strongly.

As for this clone: Its antigen is not known.

This material consisted of peripheral blood, taken from a patient treated with radiotherapy plus ipilimumab. The chain couples TRBV18 to TRBJ1-2, with TRBD1 identical over 7 bases. This receptor was obtained from a human donor with non-small cell lung cancer who had a partial response to radiotherapy plus ipilimumab. In DNA, the CDR3 is TGTGCCAGCTCACGTTCCGGGACAGACACGCTCGGCTACACCTTC. Translated: CASSRSGTDTLGYTF.